Presented here are 8 T cell receptor beta chains from one specimen sequenced in a study of beta chain features in type 1 diabetes. cDNA synthesis used the whole RNA isolate, giving expressed TCRB sequences. This table comes from immunoSEQ multiplex PCR, and its TCRdb copy is limited to in-frame clones, with some not included. This table has about half a million clones, 10% to 12% appearing once. Source material: naive CD4+ T cells from blood. The receptor set was obtained from a woman between 18 and 30 years old in good health.

This clone was found a few times. V usage is TRBV7-6 and J usage is TRBJ2-1; unclear D gene. Germline values: CDR1 SGHVS, CDR2 FNYEAQ. The CDR3 is 14 residues long. The V end lost 1 base, the J end lost 7 bases, and 11 bases lay between the germline ends. This CDR3 reads CASSLELGRNEQFF. DNA of the CDR3: TGTGCCAGCAGCTTAGAGTTAGGGCGGAATGAGCAGTTCTTC.

The gene calls are TRBV5-1 and TRBJ2-6; 14 nucleotides align to TRBD2. This CDR3 region has 17 residues. CDR1 and CDR2 from the germline V gene are SGHRS and YFSETQ. V gave up 3 bases and J gave up 2 bases; unmatched junction bases: 1. The CDR3 region is CASSSGLAGAGANVLTF. In DNA, the CDR3 is TGCGCCAGCAGCTCGGGACTAGCGGGGGCTGGGGCCAACGTCCTGACTTTC.

A few counts support this clone. The rearrangement links TRBV13 to TRBJ2-1, with D possibly TRBD2 on 6 matching bases. There are 16 residues in the CDR3. V lost 5 bases to trimming and J lost 1 base, with 15 bases between them. Germline V lookup: CDR1 PRHDT, CDR2 FYEKMQ (reference sequence). CDR3 coding DNA: TGTGCCAGCAGCAAAACGGTAGCGGCGTCCTACAATGAGCAGTTCTTC. It codes for CASSKTVAASYNEQFF.

Here the CDR3 reads CASSQESGGPYGYTF. In nucleotides, the CDR3 is TGCGCCAGCAGCCAAGAATCCGGGGGACCGTATGGCTACACCTTC. V is TRBV4-3 and J is TRBJ1-2; a possible D gene is TRBD1 (5 bases). Germline CDR1 reads LGHNA; CDR2 reads YSLEER. The CDR3 consists of 15 residues. The V gene lost 0 bases and the J gene lost 5 bases, with 13 bases spanning the gap.

This clone was counted only a few times. This chain joins TRBV9 and TRBJ2-7, with D possibly being TRBD2 (5 bases). CDR1 is SGDLS, CDR2 YYNGEE, per germline. CDR3 length: 14 residues. V was pared by 3 bases and J by 2 bases, with 12 bases between. CDR3 in DNA: TGTGCCAGCAGCGCCCGGGGTTACACCTACGAGCAGTACTTC. Encoded protein: CASSARGYTYEQYF.

This chain connects TRBV13 to TRBJ2-1; TRBD2 aligns across 11 bases. V lost 4 bases, J lost 6 bases, and 5 bases stayed unmatched. The CDR3 contains 15 residues. Germline assignment: CDR1 PRHDT and CDR2 FYEKMQ (reference sequence). Here the CDR3 DNA reads TGTGCCAGCAGCTCACTAGCGGGAGATGTCAATGAGCAGTTCTTC. Translated, it gives CASSSLAGDVNEQFF.

V and J are TRBV6-6 and TRBJ1-6; weak D call: TRBD1 (6 bases). Germline values: CDR1 MNHNY, CDR2 SVGAGI (reference sequence). Trimming took 8 bases from V and 14 from J, leaving 19 bases between them. The CDR3 is 13 amino acids. As DNA, the CDR3 is TGTGCCAGCTCGGGGGCCCAAAATAGAGCCCTCCACTTT. It translates to CASSGAQNRALHF.

This sequence joins TRBV11-3 and TRBJ2-5, with a tentative D call TRBD2 (5 bases). The germline V and J ends were trimmed by 4 bases and 1 base, with 10 bases remaining between them. Germline-derived CDR1 and CDR2 are SGHNT and YENEEA. This CDR3 is built from 14 residues. CDR3 amino acids: CASSSLRGQETQYF. The DNA of the CDR3 is TGTGCCAGCAGCTCCCTCCGGGGCCAAGAGACCCAGTACTTC.